This T cell receptor beta chain was captured in a study of radiation and T cells in renal cell carcinoma. Points from the study as a whole: Without pretreatment biopsies, baseline tumor clonotype presence was undetermined. In blood, top tumor clones expanded by 2 weeks, shrinking by 4.

As for this clone: Its antigen is as yet unknown.

Time point here: blood 2 weeks post-SBRT. Noted treatment: 15 Gy SBRT to primary tumor, nephrectomy 4 weeks later. Radiation-treated patients gave blood at baseline, week 2 and week 4. Clear cell pathology was present in this patient's renal cell carcinoma. V was pared by 5 bases and J by 5 bases, with 6 bases between. The CDR3 runs 12 residues. From germline, CDR1 is MNHEY and CDR2 SVGAGI. The repertoire was sequenced with immunoSEQ multiplex PCR; TCRdb's copy has only in-frame clones and lacks some. The table shows around 120,000 clones, with around four fifths occurring only once. The source was blood, collected from a patient whose treatment included radiotherapy and nephrectomy. The clonotype was recovered from a woman aged 55-70 years with renal cell carcinoma. V is TRBV6-5 and J is TRBJ2-2; D is unclear. CDR3: CASSRSTGELFF. For the CDR3, the DNA is TGTGCCAGCAGTAGGAGTACCGGGGAGCTGTTTTTT.